These T cell receptor beta chains were read from a single sample in a study of cytomegalovirus exposure and HLA in healthy donors. The assay was immunoSEQ multiplex PCR, and TCRdb's table has in-frame clones only and misses some. Among fewer than 350,000 clones listed, approximately 90% were seen once. Sequenced: PBMCs. The receptor set was obtained from a woman in her late teens or twenties in good health and CMV-seronegative. Each CDR3 is given with its conserved first and last residue. The D gene is left open where the match is weak. Not every row has a clone size; where given, it reads once, few, many or a size class.

TGTGCCAGCAGCGTAGGAGGTAGCGGGGGACCCGACTACGAGCAGTACTTC,CASSVGGSGGPDYEQYF,TRBV9,TRBD2,TRBJ2-7,once
TGCGCCAGCAGCCAGGGGGCTGGTGGCACTGAAGCTTTCTTT,CASSQGAGGTEAFF,TRBV5-1,TRBD1,TRBJ1-1,NA
TGCGCCAGCAGCCAAGGGGGACAGCAGGCTTATCAGCCCCAGCATTTT,CASSQGGQQAYQPQHF,TRBV4-1,TRBD1,TRBJ1-5,NA
TGTGCCAGCAGCGTAGGAAGAGTGTCCTACAATGAGCAGTTCTTC,CASSVGRVSYNEQFF,TRBV9,NA,TRBJ2-1,NA
TGCGCCAGCAGCTTGGATCAGGGGGATGGCTACACCTTC,CASSLDQGDGYTF,TRBV5-1,TRBD1,TRBJ1-2,NA
TGTGCCAGCAGCTTAGCGTCTGGTAGCGGGGGCCTCTACGAGCAGTACTTC,CASSLASGSGGLYEQYF,TRBV7-6,TRBD2,TRBJ2-7,NA
TGTGCCAGTAGTATGGGGACAGCCCTGAGCACAGATACGCAGTATTTT,CASSMGTALSTDTQYF,TRBV19,TRBD1,TRBJ2-3,NA
TGTGCCAGCAGCGTAGATTCGGTGAAAGAGACCCAGTACTTC,CASSVDSVKETQYF,TRBV9,NA,TRBJ2-5,NA
TGCGCCAGCAGCTTGGTGGCACTAGCGGGCGGCGGGGAGCTGTTTTTT,CASSLVALAGGGELFF,TRBV5-1,TRBD2,TRBJ2-2,NA
TGTGCCATCTCGGACAGGGGAAACACCATATATTTT,CAISDRGNTIYF,TRBV10-3,TRBD1,TRBJ1-3,NA
TGTGCCAGCACCCTGGGGCAGGGTATGACACCCCTCCACTTT,CASTLGQGMTPLHF,TRBV5-4,NA,TRBJ1-6,few
TGTGCCAGCAGCTCAATCGGACTAGCGGAGCAGTTCTTC,CASSSIGLAEQFF,TRBV7-6,TRBD2,TRBJ2-1,once
TGTGCCATCGGTCTAGGGGGCGAAAATTCACCCCTCCACTTT,CAIGLGGENSPLHF,TRBV10-3,TRBD1,TRBJ1-6,NA
TGTGCCAGCACCAAGGACACCGGCTCCTACGAGCAGTACTTC,CASTKDTGSYEQYF,TRBV16,NA,TRBJ2-7,NA
TGTGCCAGCAGCCTTAGACAGTTTGAAGCTTTCTTT,CASSLRQFEAFF,TRBV27,NA,TRBJ1-1,NA
TGTGCCAGCAGCCCGTCGGAGACTAGATCGTCAGATACGCAGTATTTT,CASSPSETRSSDTQYF,TRBV9,NA,TRBJ2-3,NA
TGTGCCAGCAGCCCTCCCGGGGGGCCCCAGCATTTT,CASSPPGGPQHF,TRBV5-4,NA,TRBJ1-5,NA
TGTGCCACCAGCAGGGGGGGACTAGAGCGCTACGAGCAGTACTTC,CATSRGGLERYEQYF,TRBV15,TRBD2,TRBJ2-7,NA
TGCAGCGTTGGTGGCCTTTACTCTGGAAACACCATATATTTT,CSVGGLYSGNTIYF,TRBV29-1,NA,TRBJ1-3,NA
TGTGCCAGCAGCAGTCGGGGGGGCGTTTACAATGAGCAGTTCTTC,CASSSRGGVYNEQFF,TRBV9,TRBD2,TRBJ2-1,once
TGTGCCAGCAGTTCTTCAGGGGCCGACCAGCGGGGCTACACCTTC,CASSSSGADQRGYTF,TRBV28,NA,TRBJ1-2,few
TGTGCCAGCAGCTTTGACAGGGGCACTGAAGCTTTCTTT,CASSFDRGTEAFF,TRBV11-2,TRBD1,TRBJ1-1,NA
TGTGCCAGCAGCCAGCGTGAGGGTTTCGGGTACGAGCAGTACTTC,CASSQREGFGYEQYF,TRBV4-2,NA,TRBJ2-7,NA
TGTGCCAGCAGCGTTAGCGGGGGCGCATACAATGAGCAGTTCTTC,CASSVSGGAYNEQFF,TRBV5-4,TRBD2,TRBJ2-1,NA
TGTGCCAGTAGTGGCCTGACAGGGGTCGTCAATCAGCCCCAGCATTTT,CASSGLTGVVNQPQHF,TRBV19,TRBD1,TRBJ1-5,NA
TGTGCCAGCAGCCCTCTAATGGGAGGCCGGGAGCAGTACTTC,CASSPLMGGREQYF,TRBV6-5,NA,TRBJ2-7,NA
TGTGCCAGCAGCTTGGGTGGGGGGGGTGAGCAGTTCTTC,CASSLGGGGEQFF,TRBV5-6,TRBD2,TRBJ2-1,NA